These 12 T cell receptor beta chains share one sample of origin, sequenced in a study of blood T cell repertoires in COVID-19. TCRdb's copy holds only in-frame clones and misses some; the assay was immunoSEQ multiplex PCR. This sample has under 80,000 clones; about 80% occur once, and the top ten carry over 40%. Sequenced: peripheral blood. Receptors originate from a man at least 80 years old with acute or convalescent COVID-19.

The rearrangement joins TRBV7-2 to TRBJ1-2, with 9 bases matching TRBD1. The CDR3 covers 16 residues. With 3 bases clipped from V and 8 bases from J, the junction kept 13 bases outside the gene matches. Germline V lookup: CDR1 SGHTA, CDR2 FQGNSA. The CDR3 coding sequence is TGTGCCAGCAGCTTCCCGGGACAGGGACTCGCGGAGGGCTACACCTTC. Its protein product is CASSFPGQGLAEGYTF.

The count of this clone is one. This rearrangement joins TRBV6-2 or TRBV6-3 to TRBJ2-5; D may be TRBD1 (5 bases). This CDR3 is built from 14 residues. CDR1 and CDR2 (germline): MNHEY, SVGEGT. Trimming took off 2 bases at V and 0 bases at J, with 7 bases between the two ends. As DNA, the CDR3 is TGTGCCAGCAGTTACGCAGGGAACCAAGAGACCCAGTACTTC. Translating it yields CASSYAGNQETQYF.

This sequence joins TRBV24-1 and TRBJ2-5, with a possible D match to TRBD1 (6 bases). V gave up 1 base and J gave up 5 bases, with 13 bases separating them. Germline CDR1 is KGHDR and CDR2 is SFDVKD. This CDR3 is built from 15 residues. The CDR3 DNA sequence: TGTGCCACCAGTGATTTCACCAGGGGTCGTGAGACCCAGTACTTC. It yields the protein CATSDFTRGRETQYF.

A few counts support this clone. The chain links TRBV30 to TRBJ1-1, with 10 bases identical to TRBD1. Trimming cost V 4 bases and J 10 bases; bases outside gene matches: 6. The CDR3 length is 12 residues. Germline CDR1 reads GTSNPN; CDR2 reads SVGIG (reference sequence). CDR3 bases: TGTGCCTGGAAAAGACAGGGGGCCGGAGCTTTCTTT. The encoded protein is CAWKRQGAGAFF. Supplemented by reference TRBV30 and TRBJ1-1, the full variable domain reads SQTIHQWPATLVQPVGSPLSLECTVEGTSNPNLYWYRQAAGRGLQLLFYSVGIGQISSEVPQNLSASRPQDRQFILSSKKLLLSDSGFYLCAWKRQGAGAFFGQGTRLTVV.

The chain employs TRBV12-3 or TRBV12-4 and TRBJ1-1; D is ambiguous. This CDR3 spans 13 amino acids. The ends were cut back, 6 bases at V and 4 bases at J, with 12 bases in the middle. The CDR3 spells CASSSLGVTEAFF. The CDR3 bases are TGTGCCAGCAGCTCCCTCGGTGTCACTGAAGCTTTCTTT.

The count of this clone is one. V gene TRBV5-5 combines with J gene TRBJ1-2; no clear D. V lost 0 bases and J 3 bases, leaving 9 bases between the germline ends. CDR3 length: 14 amino acids. CDR1 is SGHKS, CDR2 YYEKEE, per germline (reference sequence). The CDR3 DNA follows: TGTGCCAGCAGCTTGGATACGGGATACTATGGCTACACCTTC. Translation: CASSLDTGYYGYTF.

V usage is TRBV12-2 and J usage is TRBJ1-1; the table's D call TRBD1 went unverified against the DNA. TRBV12-2 is shown as a pseudogene. The CDR3 has 20 amino acids. The CDR3 sequence: CASRLASRQGTYAPVTEAFF. Here the CDR3 DNA reads TGTGCAAGTCGCTTAGCTAGTCGACAGGGGACGTACGCTCCGGTCACTGAAGCTTTCTTT.

The V gene is TRBV11-1, the J gene TRBJ1-1; D gene unclear. Germline V gene data show CDR1 as SGHAT and CDR2 as FQDESV (reference sequence). V was trimmed by 5 bases and J by 3 bases, leaving 10 bases between them. The CDR3 extends over 13 amino acids. CDR3 region: CASSREEDTEAFF. The CDR3 nucleotides read TGTGCCAGCAGCCGCGAGGAGGACACTGAAGCTTTCTTT.

The chain recombines TRBV27 with TRBJ2-1; TRBD2 agrees at 9 bases. Germline lookup yields CDR1 MNHEY and CDR2 SMNVEV (reference sequence). This CDR3 spans 17 amino acids. Trimming at V came to 4 bases and at J to 6 bases, leaving 13 bases not matched to a gene. CDR3 amino acids: CASSSRWVAGVINEQFF. CDR3 coding DNA: TGTGCCAGCAGTTCCCGCTGGGTAGCGGGAGTGATCAATGAGCAGTTCTTC.

The chain joins TRBV28 to TRBJ1-1; tentatively, D is TRBD1 (6 bases). The CDR3 sequence is 15 residues long. In germline, CDR1 is MDHEN, CDR2 SYDVKM. V shed 1 base and J shed 1 base, with 10 bases lying between them. DNA for the CDR3: TGTGCCAGCAGTTTATTCCCAGGGGCGAACACTGAAGCTTTCTTT. Translation gives CASSLFPGANTEAFF.

The chain joins TRBV19 to TRBJ2-3; 7 positions match TRBD2. Germline CDR1 is LNHDA and CDR2 is SQIVND (reference sequence). The J segment lost 1 base and the V segment lost 0 bases, leaving 4 bases of the junction unmatched. This CDR3 region has 16 residues. CDR3 DNA: TGTGCCAGTAGTATAGATCACCGGGAGGGCACAGATACGCAGTATTTT. It codes for CASSIDHREGTDTQYF.

The chain combines TRBV11-3 with TRBJ2-3, with TRBD2 matching over 8 bases. The CDR3 is made up of 16 amino acids. Germline CDR1 and CDR2: SGHNT and YENEEA. V lost 1 base, J lost 0 bases, and 3 bases stayed unmatched. CDR3 bases: TGTGCCAGCAGCTTAGGCGGGGGGCTGAGCACAGATACGCAGTATTTT. Encoded protein: CASSLGGGLSTDTQYF. Together with reference TRBV11-3 and TRBJ2-3, the CDR3 gives the full variable domain: EAGVVQSPRYKIIEKKQPVAFWCNPISGHNTLYWYLQNLGQGPELLIRYENEEAVDDSQLPKDRFSAERLKGVDSTLKIQPAELGDSAVYLCASSLGGGLSTDTQYFGPGTRLTVL.